Listed here are 10 T cell receptor beta chains from one sample, sequenced in a study of quantifying T cell responses using KT2 cells. As for the study in general: RNA was reverse transcribed with TCR alpha and beta constant-region primers.

Each cDNA got a UMI-containing oligo ligated at its 3' end. An equimolar mix of RC1.1 and RC1.2 primed the beta chain across TRBC1 and TRBC2. TCRdb itself ran the UMI-ligation and nested PCR reads through MiXCR, one entry per CDR3 protein. The sample includes tens of thousands of distinct CDR3 sequences, roughly 12% of them seen just once. The sequenced sample was PBMCs spiked with cells of the T cell clone KT2. These receptors were taken from a human donor.

This clonotype appeared a single time. The chain joins TRBV27 to TRBJ2-3, with 7 bases identical to TRBD2. This CDR3 comprises 16 residues. V dropped 0 bases and J dropped 3; count of bases not matched to a gene: 6. Germline CDR1 and CDR2: MNHEY and SMNVEV (reference sequence). The CDR3 coding sequence is TGTGCCAGCAGTTTATCTTGGCGGGAGAAGACAGATACGCAGTATTTT. It is translated as CASSLSWREKTDTQYF.

The chain couples TRBV14 to TRBJ1-2; D may be TRBD1 (5 bases). Trimming stripped 0 bases from V and 0 bases from J, with 8 bases between. Germline assignment: CDR1 SGHDN and CDR2 FVKESK. CDR3 length equals 15 residues. The CDR3 reads CASSQDRGPNYGYTF. CDR3 coding DNA: TGTGCCAGCAGCCAAGATAGGGGTCCTAACTATGGCTACACCTTC.

This clonotype qualifies as medium-sized. This chain links TRBV24-1 with TRBJ2-5; no definite D call. The CDR3 runs to 12 residues. CDR1 KGHDR and CDR2 SFDVKD come from the germline V gene. V shed 3 bases and J shed 9 bases, with 10 bases lying between them. The CDR3 DNA is TGTGCCACCAGTGATAGTTATGAAGCCCAGTACTTC. Translation: CATSDSYEAQYF.

Only a few counts were recorded for this clonotype. The J gene is TRBJ2-3, the V gene TRBV6-5; 10 bases map to TRBD2. This CDR3 region has 20 residues. Germline loops: CDR1 MNHEY, CDR2 SVGAGI. After removal of 6 bases from V and 1 base from J, the junction contained 19 bases not matched to a gene. The CDR3 region has the DNA TGTGCCAGCAGCCCCGGACTAGCGGATTACTATAGAGGGGGCACAGATACGCAGTATTTT. It specifies CASSPGLADYYRGGTDTQYF.

The chain has TRBV12-3 or TRBV12-4 and TRBJ1-6; D call uncertain. The CDR3 extends over 14 amino acids. The germline V and J ends were trimmed by 5 bases and 7 bases, with 12 bases remaining between them. The CDR3 spells CASSGRAQNSPLHF. As DNA, the CDR3 is TGTGCCAGCAGTGGTAGGGCGCAGAATTCACCCCTCCACTTT.

The CDR3 bases are TGTGCCAGCAGCTCCCAATTGGACAGGGGGTACGAGCAGTACTTC. Its protein product is CASSSQLDRGYEQYF. The rearrangement uses TRBV13 and TRBJ2-7; 10 positions match TRBD1. CDR3 size: 15 residues. CDR1 is PRHDT and CDR2 is FYEKMQ in the germline V gene (reference sequence). Germline trimming cut 4 bases from V and 4 bases from J; bases unmatched to any gene: 7.

The V gene is TRBV4-3, the J gene TRBJ1-1; D unclear. With 0 bases removed from V and 5 bases from J, the gap between germline ends came to 7 bases. CDR1 is LGHNA and CDR2 is YSLEER in the germline V gene. The CDR3 covers 13 residues. The CDR3 nucleotides are TGCGCCAGCAGCCAAGATGCTAGGACTGAAGCTTTCTTT. Protein product: CASSQDARTEAFF.

This rearrangement joins TRBV5-1 to TRBJ1-5, with a weak D call TRBD1 (6 bases). Trimming left V 0 bases short and J 1 base short, with 11 bases between. The CDR3 is 16 amino acids. The germline gives CDR1 SGHRS, CDR2 YFSETQ. CDR3 protein: CASSLGGRGSNQPQHF. For the CDR3, the DNA is TGCGCCAGCAGCTTGGGGGGTAGGGGGAGCAATCAGCCCCAGCATTTT.

Many counts were recorded for this clonotype. The V call is TRBV20-1, the J call TRBJ2-5; a weak D match, TRBD1 (6 bases). V gave up 3 bases and J gave up 5 bases, with 16 bases separating them. There are 14 residues in the CDR3. Germline CDR1 is DFQATT and CDR2 is SNEGSKA (reference sequence). The CDR3 region has the DNA TGCAGTGCTAGGGCAGGGGAATTTAGGGAGACCCAGTACTTC. As protein: CSARAGEFRETQYF.

Only a few counts were recorded for this clonotype. This rearrangement joins TRBV27 to TRBJ2-2; D not resolved. The CDR3 is made up of 14 amino acids. V lost 1 base to trimming and J lost 1 base, with 4 bases between them. CDR1 and CDR2 from the germline V gene are MNHEY and SMNVEV (reference sequence). DNA of the CDR3: TGTGCCAGCAGTTTATGGCAGAACACCGGGGAGCTGTTTTTT. Its translation: CASSLWQNTGELFF.